This T cell receptor (beta chain) came from a study of blood T cell repertoires in COVID-19. The wider study: The analysed material was cDNA or gDNA that came from T cells, B-cell-depleted T cells, or PBMCs.

Participants reported their clinical history, and cohort assignment relied on those reports. Recovered status applied to Cohort 3 donors who had two consecutive negative PCRs. It also applied to those with clearance or with symptom resolution. Authors' processing steps: Amplification of reference gene primers provided the estimated nucleated cell counts. The protocol was immunoSEQ multiplex PCR, while the TCRdb copy is restricted to in-frame clones and leaves out a portion. The V and J calls and clone size come from that table; D and trimming were worked out from the DNA. Of fewer than 400,000 clones listed, approximately 86% are singletons. CDR3 length: 15 amino acids. The V gene lost 4 bases and the J gene lost 6 bases, with 19 bases spanning the gap. The germline CDR1 and CDR2 sequences are SGHDN and FVKESK.

This clonotype originated in a woman under 30 who had recovered from COVID-19. The rearrangement joins TRBV14 to TRBJ2-7; D remains ambiguous. Sequenced material: PBMCs or T cells enriched from blood (not recorded which). CDR3 nucleotides: TGTGCCAGCAGCCGCCGCCCCATAGCCCTCGGCGAGCAGTACTTC. Translated: CASSRRPIALGEQYF.